These 21 T cell receptor beta chains came from one sample sequenced in a study of T cell repertoires in cytomegalovirus infection. TCRdb re-called the reads through MiXCR, storing one row per CDR3 protein. The sample has 370,000 or so distinct CDR3 sequences, about 35% seen once; the top ten hold roughly 12%. Their antigen targets remain unknown. This material consisted of cultured PBMCs, taken from culture after CMV antigen stimulation. All receptors derive from a human donor in good health (CMV status not recorded). Some clones in this sample may be carry-over from other donors' samples.

This clonotype has a handful of counts. The chain carries TRBV7-9 and TRBJ2-7, with no clear D. Germline CDR1 is SEHNR and CDR2 is FQNEAQ (reference sequence). This CDR3 comprises 14 residues. The V and J ends lost 7 bases and 5 bases respectively, with 18 bases between them. The CDR3 loop reads CASTADALFDEQYF. For the CDR3, the DNA is TGTGCCAGCACCGCGGACGCTCTTTTCGACGAGCAGTACTTC. The full variable domain, with the rest looked up from reference TRBV7-9 and TRBJ2-7, is DTGVSQNPRHKITKRGQNVTFRCDPISEHNRLYWYRQTLGQGPEFLTYFQNEAQLEKSRLLSDRFSAERPKGSFSTLEIQRTEQGDSAMYLCASTADALFDEQYFGPGTRLTVT.

This clonotype appeared a few times. V is TRBV7-2 and J is TRBJ2-7; no firm D call. The CDR3 extends over 13 amino acids. The ends were cut back, 9 bases at V and 2 bases at J, with 14 bases in the middle. CDR1 is SGHTA and CDR2 is FQGNSA in the germline V gene. The CDR3 coding sequence is TGTGCCAGTAAACGGGCCGAAGCCTACGAGCAGTACGTC. Amino acid sequence: CASKRAEAYEQYV.

Ten or more counts support this clonotype. This chain connects TRBV7-2 to TRBJ2-3, with TRBD1 matching 7 bases. Germline lookup yields CDR1 SGHTA and CDR2 FQGNSA. The junction had 7 bases not matched to a gene; V was cut back by 5 bases and J by 2 bases. CDR3 length: 15 amino acids. Here the CDR3 reads CASSPGQLITDTQYF. The CDR3 DNA sequence: TGTGCCAGCAGCCCGGGACAGCTTATCACAGATACGCAGTATTTT.

J is TRBJ1-2 and V is TRBV2, with D possibly matching TRBD1 (5 bases). Deletions cut 6 bases from V and 5 bases from J, with 13 bases between. This CDR3 is built from 13 residues. Germline V gene sequence: CDR1 SNHLY, CDR2 FYNNEI. The CDR3 coding sequence is TGTGCCAGCAGAGACCAGGGAGAGTATGGCTACACCTTC. It codes for CASRDQGEYGYTF.

This rearrangement joins TRBV6-2 or TRBV6-3 to TRBJ2-3, with 9 bases lining up with TRBD2. Per germline, CDR1 MNHEY and CDR2 SVGEGT. The CDR3 is 14 amino acids. Trimming removed 4 bases from V and 5 bases from J; junction bases left unmatched: 4. CDR3 sequence reads: CASSSGLAIDTQYF. DNA of the CDR3: TGTGCCAGCAGTTCGGGACTAGCAATAGATACGCAGTATTTT.

In this sample, this clonotype turned up many times. The chain is built from TRBV7-2 and TRBJ1-1; 9 bases agree with TRBD1. The trim removed 5 bases at V and 2 bases at J, leaving 6 bases unmatched. The CDR3 length is 15 residues. Germline V gene lookup returns CDR1 SGHTA and CDR2 FQGNSA. CDR3 amino acids: CASSPWTGANTEAFF. The CDR3 DNA sequence: TGTGCCAGCAGCCCATGGACAGGGGCAAACACTGAAGCTTTCTTT.

The rearrangement links TRBV7-2 to TRBJ1-1; D gene unclear. Trimming removed 4 bases at V and 4 bases at J, with 19 bases between. The germline V gene encodes CDR1 SGHTA and CDR2 FQGNSA. The CDR3 contains 16 residues. The CDR3 bases are TGTGCCAGCAGCTCGATTGAGCGGGTATGGGGCACTGAAGCTTTCTTT. Encoded protein: CASSSIERVWGTEAFF.

This clonotype is a singleton in its sample. The chain uses TRBV20-1 and TRBJ1-1, with 12 bases matching TRBD1. Germline V gene lookup returns CDR1 DFQATT and CDR2 SNEGSKA (reference sequence). The CDR3 totals 14 residues. The V and J ends lost 3 bases and 7 bases, in that order; junction bases with no gene match: 6. CDR3 sequence reads: CSARNRDRGLEAFF. For the CDR3, the DNA is TGCAGTGCTAGGAACCGGGACAGGGGGCTTGAAGCTTTCTTT.

The chain joins TRBV19 to TRBJ2-3; the D gene is possibly TRBD2 (5 bases). Trimming cost V 3 bases and J 4 bases, with 17 bases left between them. The CDR3 consists of 16 residues. CDR1 is LNHDA and CDR2 is SQIVND in the germline V gene (reference sequence). This CDR3 reads CASSIGRGREPDTQYF. The DNA of the CDR3 is TGTGCCAGTAGTATTGGTCGAGGGAGAGAGCCAGATACGCAGTATTTT. Combining the CDR3 with reference TRBV19 and TRBJ2-3 gives the whole variable domain DGGITQSPKYLFRKEGQNVTLSCEQNLNHDAMYWYRQDPGQGLRLIYYSQIVNDFQKGDIAEGYSVSREKKESFPLTVTSAQKNPTAFYLCASSIGRGREPDTQYFGPGTRLTVL.

This clonotype was seen a few times. The chain uses TRBV28 and TRBJ1-3; D unclear. With 9 bases removed from V and 2 bases from J, the gap between germline ends came to 8 bases. CDR1 and CDR2 from the germline V gene are MDHEN and SYDVKM. The CDR3 is made up of 12 amino acids. The CDR3 loop is CASLTPGNTIYF. The DNA of the CDR3 is TGTGCCAGTTTGACTCCTGGAAACACCATATATTTT.

The chain couples TRBV29-1 to TRBJ2-7; 11 positions match TRBD1. The trim removed 4 bases at V and 9 bases at J, leaving 20 bases unmatched. Germline loops: CDR1 SQVTM, CDR2 ANQGSEA. The CDR3 consists of 17 residues. The CDR3 reads CSVVGATGQGGTVGQYF. CDR3 coding DNA: TGCAGCGTTGTAGGGGCAACGGGACAGGGGGGGACCGTGGGGCAGTACTTC.

This clonotype was detected once. The chain employs TRBV4-1 and TRBJ2-3; the match to TRBD1 covers 12 bases. Trimming at V came to 3 bases and at J to 3 bases, leaving 7 bases not matched to a gene. CDR3 length equals 17 residues. The germline V gene encodes CDR1 MGHRA and CDR2 YSYEKL. The CDR3 here is CASSHSGTGGHTDTQYF. DNA for the CDR3: TGCGCCAGCAGCCACTCCGGGACAGGGGGCCATACAGATACGCAGTATTTT.

The chain employs TRBV11-2 and TRBJ2-2; possibly TRBD2 for D (6 bases). This CDR3 contains 13 residues. V was cut by 6 bases and J by 5 bases, with 10 bases left in between. Germline values: CDR1 SGHAT, CDR2 FQNNGV. This chain's CDR3 is CASSRLGTGELFF. As DNA, the CDR3 is TGTGCCAGCAGTCGACTAGGTACCGGGGAGCTGTTTTTT.

The chain uses TRBV6-2 or TRBV6-3 and TRBJ2-7; the match to TRBD2 covers 7 bases. The germline V gene encodes CDR1 MNHEY and CDR2 SVGEGT. The CDR3 is 12 residues long. The V segment lost 5 bases and the J segment 5 bases; nucleotides outside the gene matches: 3. CDR3 protein: CASSPTSNEQYV. The CDR3 nucleotides read TGTGCCAGCAGTCCGACTAGCAACGAGCAGTACGTC.

This clonotype was found many times. This chain connects TRBV28 to TRBJ2-3; D remains unclear. Between the trimmed V and J ends, which lost 5 bases and 2 bases, there was a span of 8 bases. The CDR3 runs 13 residues. The germline V gene has CDR1 MDHEN and CDR2 SYDVKM. CDR3 loop: CASSVPNTDTQYF. The DNA of the CDR3 is TGTGCCAGCAGTGTACCCAACACAGATACGCAGTATTTT.

V usage is TRBV7-8 and J usage is TRBJ2-7; 9 nucleotides align to TRBD1. Unmatched junction bases numbered 8, after V lost 5 bases and J lost 6 bases. Germline CDR1 is SGHVS and CDR2 is FQNEAQ. This CDR3 contains 14 residues. The CDR3 sequence is CASSHGDREGEQYV. The CDR3 DNA reads as TGTGCCAGCAGCCATGGGGACAGGGAGGGCGAGCAGTACGTC.

The chain has TRBV7-4 and TRBJ2-1; 10 nucleotides agree with TRBD2. Per germline, CDR1 SGHVT and CDR2 SQSDAQ. V gave up 4 bases and J gave up 4 bases; unmatched junction bases: 13. The CDR3 spans 18 residues. CDR3 DNA: TGTGCCAGCAGCTCCGAGGCCGCTAGCGGGAGAAGGTACAATGAGCAGTTCTTC. This gives the protein CASSSEAASGRRYNEQFF.

V usage is TRBV12-5 and J usage is TRBJ1-1; D is perhaps TRBD1 (6 bases). Germline lookup yields CDR1 LGHNT and CDR2 FRNRAP. CDR3 size: 18 residues. Trimming removed 0 bases at V and 2 bases at J, with 19 bases between. In DNA form, the CDR3 reads TGTGCTAGTGGTTTGGTACCAGGGGCGGTCCGCGATAACACTGAAGCTTTCTTT. Amino acid sequence: CASGLVPGAVRDNTEAFF.

This clonotype was detected only a few times. This chain links TRBV6-8 with TRBJ1-2, with TRBD1 as a possible D gene (5 bases). The V end was cut by 2 bases, the J end by 2 bases, with 12 bases between. Germline assignment: CDR1 MNHGY and CDR2 SAAAGT. The CDR3 sequence is 15 residues long. Here the CDR3 DNA reads TGTGCCAGCAGTTACGGGACCCTCGCGAACTATGGCTACACCTTC. This codes for CASSYGTLANYGYTF.

The chain uses TRBV10-3 and TRBJ2-5; 8 bases match TRBD2. V shed 10 bases, J shed 1 base, and the junction held 5 bases outside the gene matches. Germline CDR1 and CDR2: ENHRY and SYGVKD. There are 13 residues in the CDR3. The chain's CDR3 is CATGRGGQETQYF. The CDR3 region has the DNA TGTGCCACCGGGAGGGGGGGCCAAGAGACCCAGTACTTC.

The sample holds a few counts of this clonotype. The chain carries TRBV4-1 and TRBJ2-1; 10 nucleotides agree with TRBD2. Germline V CDR1 and CDR2: MGHRA, YSYEKL. Trimming cost V 3 bases and J 8 bases; bases outside gene matches: 10. This CDR3 has 16 amino acids. CDR3 in DNA: TGCGCCAGCAGCCAGTTAGCGGGAGGAGGGGGGGATGAGCAGTTCTTC. Translating gives CASSQLAGGGGDEQFF.